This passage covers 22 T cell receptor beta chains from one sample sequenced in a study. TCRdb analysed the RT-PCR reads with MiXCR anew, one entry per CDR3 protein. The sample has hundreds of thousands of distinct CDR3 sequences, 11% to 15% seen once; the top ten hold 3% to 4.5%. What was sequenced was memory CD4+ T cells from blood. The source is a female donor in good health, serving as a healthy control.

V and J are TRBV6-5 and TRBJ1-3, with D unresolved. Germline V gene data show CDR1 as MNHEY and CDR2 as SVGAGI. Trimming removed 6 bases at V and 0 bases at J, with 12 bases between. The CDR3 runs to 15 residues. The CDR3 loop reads CASSKEFISGNTIYF. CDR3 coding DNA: TGTGCCAGCAGCAAGGAGTTTATCTCTGGAAACACCATATATTTT.

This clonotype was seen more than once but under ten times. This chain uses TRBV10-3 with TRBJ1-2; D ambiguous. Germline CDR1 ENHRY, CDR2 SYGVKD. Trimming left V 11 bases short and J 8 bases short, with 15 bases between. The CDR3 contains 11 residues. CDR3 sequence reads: CAVHGGWGYTF. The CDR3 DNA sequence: TGTGCCGTACACGGAGGTTGGGGCTACACCTTC.

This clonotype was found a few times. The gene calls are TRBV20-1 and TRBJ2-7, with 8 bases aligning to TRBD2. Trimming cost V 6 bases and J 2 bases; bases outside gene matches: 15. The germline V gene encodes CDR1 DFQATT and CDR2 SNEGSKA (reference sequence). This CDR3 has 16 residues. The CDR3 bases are TGCAGTGCCCTGGGGGCGGGAGGCCCTATTACCTACGAGCAGTACTTC. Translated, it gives CSALGAGGPITYEQYF.

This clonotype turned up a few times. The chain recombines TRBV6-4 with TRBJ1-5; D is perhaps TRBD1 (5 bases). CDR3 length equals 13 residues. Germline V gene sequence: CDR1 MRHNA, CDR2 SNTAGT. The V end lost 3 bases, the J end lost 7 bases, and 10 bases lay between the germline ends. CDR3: CASSEGGEQPQHF. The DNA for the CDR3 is TGTGCCAGCAGTGAGGGGGGGGAACAGCCCCAGCATTTT.

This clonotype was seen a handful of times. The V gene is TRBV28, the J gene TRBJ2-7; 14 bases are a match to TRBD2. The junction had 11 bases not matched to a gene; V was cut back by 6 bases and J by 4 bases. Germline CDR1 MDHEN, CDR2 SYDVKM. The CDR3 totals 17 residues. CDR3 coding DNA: TGTGCCAGCAGAAACCAGGGACTAGCGGGAGATTTGTACGAGCAGTACTTC. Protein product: CASRNQGLAGDLYEQYF.

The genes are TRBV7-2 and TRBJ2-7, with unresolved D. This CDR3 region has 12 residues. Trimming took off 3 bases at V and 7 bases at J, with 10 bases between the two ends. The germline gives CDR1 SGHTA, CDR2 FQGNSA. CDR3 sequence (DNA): TGTGCCAGCAGCTTCAGACCCGAAGAGCAGTACTTC. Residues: CASSFRPEEQYF.

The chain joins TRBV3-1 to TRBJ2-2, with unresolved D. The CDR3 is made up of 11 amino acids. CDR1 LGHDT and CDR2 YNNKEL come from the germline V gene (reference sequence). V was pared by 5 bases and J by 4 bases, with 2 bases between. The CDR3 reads CASSTTGELFF. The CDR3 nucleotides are TGTGCCAGCAGCACCACCGGGGAGCTGTTTTTT.

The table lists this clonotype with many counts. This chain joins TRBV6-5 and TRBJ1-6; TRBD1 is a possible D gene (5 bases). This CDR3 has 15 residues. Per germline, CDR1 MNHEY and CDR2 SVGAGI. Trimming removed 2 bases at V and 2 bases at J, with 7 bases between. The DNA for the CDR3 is TGTGCCAGCAGTTACGGGGCACCCTATAATTCACCCCTCCACTTT. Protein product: CASSYGAPYNSPLHF.

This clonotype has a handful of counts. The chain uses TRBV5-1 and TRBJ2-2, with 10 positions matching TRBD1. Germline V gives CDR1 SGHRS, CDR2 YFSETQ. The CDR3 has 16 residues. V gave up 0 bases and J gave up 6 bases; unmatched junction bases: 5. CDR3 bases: TGCGCCAGCAGCTTGGACCTGGGACAGGGGCCCGGGGAGCTGTTTTTT. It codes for CASSLDLGQGPGELFF.

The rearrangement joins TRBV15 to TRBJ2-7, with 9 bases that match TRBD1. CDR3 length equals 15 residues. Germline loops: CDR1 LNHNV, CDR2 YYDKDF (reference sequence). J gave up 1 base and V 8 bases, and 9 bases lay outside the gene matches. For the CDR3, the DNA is TGTGCCACCGGGGAGCTCGGACAGGGGTCCTACGAGCAGTACTTC. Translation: CATGELGQGSYEQYF.

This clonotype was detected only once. The CDR3 here is CASSYAIGEQFF. In DNA form, the CDR3 reads TGTGCCAGCAGTTACGCGATAGGTGAGCAGTTCTTC. This rearrangement joins TRBV6-2 or TRBV6-3 to TRBJ2-1; D is unresolved. Germline V gives CDR1 MNHEY, CDR2 SVGEGT. This CDR3 comprises 12 residues. Deletions cut 2 bases from V and 9 bases from J, with 8 bases between.

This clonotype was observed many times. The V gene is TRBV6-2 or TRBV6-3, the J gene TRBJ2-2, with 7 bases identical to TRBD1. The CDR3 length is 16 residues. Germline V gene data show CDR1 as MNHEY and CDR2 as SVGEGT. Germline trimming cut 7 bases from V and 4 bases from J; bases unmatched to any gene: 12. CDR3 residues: CASTRRTGVITGELFF. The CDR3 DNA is TGTGCCAGCACGAGAAGAACAGGGGTGATCACCGGGGAGCTGTTTTTT.

DNA of the CDR3: TGTGCCAGCAGCTTTGACAGGGACTACGAGCAGTACTTC. It encodes CASSFDRDYEQYF. The chain has TRBV7-2 and TRBJ2-7, with 7 bases lining up with TRBD1. Trimming at V came to 3 bases and at J to 3 bases, leaving 2 bases not matched to a gene. The CDR3 spans 13 residues. The germline CDR1 and CDR2 sequences are SGHTA and FQGNSA.

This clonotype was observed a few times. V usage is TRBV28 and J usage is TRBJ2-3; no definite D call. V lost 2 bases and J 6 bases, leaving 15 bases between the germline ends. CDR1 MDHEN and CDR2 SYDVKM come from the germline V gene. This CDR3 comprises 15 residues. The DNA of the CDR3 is TGTGCCAGCAGTTTAAAACCCAGGTTGGTGGATACGCAGTATTTT. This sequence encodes CASSLKPRLVDTQYF.

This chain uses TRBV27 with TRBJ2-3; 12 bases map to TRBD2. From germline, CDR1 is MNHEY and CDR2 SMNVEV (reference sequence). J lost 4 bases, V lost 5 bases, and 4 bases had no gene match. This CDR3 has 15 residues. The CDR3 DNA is TGTGCCAGCAGTACGACTAGCGGGGGCCCAGATACGCAGTATTTT. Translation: CASSTTSGGPDTQYF.

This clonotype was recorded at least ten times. CDR3 DNA sequence: TGCGCCAGCAGCTTGGTCGGTGGGACAGGGGGCAATGAGCAGTTCTTC. Protein sequence: CASSLVGGTGGNEQFF. The gene calls are TRBV5-1 and TRBJ2-1; TRBD1 agrees at 11 bases. With 0 bases clipped from V and 6 bases from J, the junction kept 5 bases outside the gene matches. The germline CDR1 and CDR2 sequences are SGHRS and YFSETQ. The CDR3 consists of 16 residues.

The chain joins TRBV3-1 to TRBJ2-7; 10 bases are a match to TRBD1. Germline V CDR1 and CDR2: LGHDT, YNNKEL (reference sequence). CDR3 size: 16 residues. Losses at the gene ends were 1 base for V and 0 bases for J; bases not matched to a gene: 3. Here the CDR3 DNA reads TGTGCCAGCAGCCAAGGTCGACAGGGGGCCTCCTACGAGCAGTACTTC. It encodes CASSQGRQGASYEQYF.

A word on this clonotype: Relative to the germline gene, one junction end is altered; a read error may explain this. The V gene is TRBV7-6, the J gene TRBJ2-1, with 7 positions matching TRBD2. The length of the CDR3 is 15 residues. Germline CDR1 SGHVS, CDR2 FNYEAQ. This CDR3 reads CDSSLDGRPIYEQFF. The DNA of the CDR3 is TGTGACAGCAGCTTGGACGGGAGGCCCATATATGAGCAGTTCTTC.

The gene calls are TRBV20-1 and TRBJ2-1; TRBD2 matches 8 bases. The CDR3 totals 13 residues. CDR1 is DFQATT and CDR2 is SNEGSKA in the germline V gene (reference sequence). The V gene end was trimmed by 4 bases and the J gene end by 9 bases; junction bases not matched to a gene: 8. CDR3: CSAKPGLALEQFF. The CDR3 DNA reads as TGCAGTGCTAAGCCCGGACTAGCCCTTGAGCAGTTCTTC.

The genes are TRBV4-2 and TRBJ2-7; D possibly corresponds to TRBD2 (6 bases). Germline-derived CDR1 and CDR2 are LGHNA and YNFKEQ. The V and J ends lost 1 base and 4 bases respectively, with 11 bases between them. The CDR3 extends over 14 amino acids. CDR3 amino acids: CASSQAGSTYEQYF. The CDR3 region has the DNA TGTGCCAGCAGCCAAGCCGGGAGTACTTACGAGCAGTACTTC.

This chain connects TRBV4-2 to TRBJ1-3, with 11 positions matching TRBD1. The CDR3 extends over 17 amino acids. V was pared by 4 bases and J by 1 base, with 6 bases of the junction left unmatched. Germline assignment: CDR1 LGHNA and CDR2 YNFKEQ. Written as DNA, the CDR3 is TGTGCCAGCAGCCGTGGGGACAGGGGGATATCTGGAAACACCATATATTTT. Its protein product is CASSRGDRGISGNTIYF.

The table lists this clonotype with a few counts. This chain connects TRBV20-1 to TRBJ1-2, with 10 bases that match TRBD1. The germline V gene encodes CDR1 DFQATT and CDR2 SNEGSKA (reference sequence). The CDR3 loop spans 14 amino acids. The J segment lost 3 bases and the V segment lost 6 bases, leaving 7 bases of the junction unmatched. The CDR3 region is CSAKKGTGDYGYTF. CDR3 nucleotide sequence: TGCAGTGCAAAGAAGGGGACAGGGGACTATGGCTACACCTTC.